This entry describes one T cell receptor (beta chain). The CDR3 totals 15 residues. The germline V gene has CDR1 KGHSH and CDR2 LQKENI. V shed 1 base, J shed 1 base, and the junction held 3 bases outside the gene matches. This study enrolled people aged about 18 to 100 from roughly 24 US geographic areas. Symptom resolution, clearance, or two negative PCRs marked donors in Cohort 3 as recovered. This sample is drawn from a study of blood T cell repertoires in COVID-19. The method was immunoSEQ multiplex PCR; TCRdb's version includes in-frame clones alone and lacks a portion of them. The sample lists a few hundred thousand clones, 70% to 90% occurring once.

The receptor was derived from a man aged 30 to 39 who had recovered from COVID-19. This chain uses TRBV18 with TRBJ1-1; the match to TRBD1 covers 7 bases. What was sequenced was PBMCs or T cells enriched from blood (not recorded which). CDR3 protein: CASSPRNRGNTEAFF. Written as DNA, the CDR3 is TGTGCCAGCTCACCACGGAACAGGGGGAACACTGAAGCTTTCTTT.